Given below is one TCR beta chain in context. Its target is unknown. The PCR employed 60 Vbeta primers together with 13 Jbeta primers. Libraries were prepared by immunoSEQ multiplex PCR; TCRdb keeps only in-frame clonotypes and omits some of them. The top ten hold about 4.3% of the sample, which has 62,000 or so clones, about 80% seen once. The length of the CDR3 is 16 residues. Germline V gives CDR1 LNHNV, CDR2 YYDKDF (reference sequence). Trimming shortened V by 8 bases and J by 6 bases, and 22 bases separated the two germline ends. These data come from a study of cytomegalovirus exposure and HLA in healthy donors. Study-level background: Roughly 180 million T cells yielded 110 million or so unique TCR beta sequences in earlier analysis. Study observations and caveats: According to a later analysis, donors in an Asian-associated ancestry cluster reportedly had fewer N-insertions than the roughly 640-donor mean.

Material for sequencing was PBMCs. V usage is TRBV15 and J usage is TRBJ2-2; D is possibly TRBD1 (6 bases). The TCR was taken from a young man in good health and CMV-seronegative. The CDR3 is CATGWVRGPGAGELFF. CDR3 nucleotide sequence: TGTGCCACCGGGTGGGTGCGTGGACCAGGGGCCGGGGAGCTGTTTTTT.